This section outlines one T cell receptor beta chain sequence together with its context. This record comes from a study of blood T cell repertoires in COVID-19. Study-level background: The United States, Italy and Spain provided the acute and convalescent COVID-19 samples. From T cells, B-cell-depleted T cells, or PBMCs came the material, which was cDNA or gDNA.

The CDR3 length is 15 residues. The V end lost 5 bases, the J end lost 3 bases, and 16 bases lay between the germline ends. The germline CDR1 and CDR2 sequences are MNHEY and SMNVEV (reference sequence). Source study methods: The authors estimated nucleated cell counts from reference gene primer amplification. Produced via immunoSEQ multiplex PCR; TCRdb's table is partial and in-frame only. V, J and clone size were drawn from that table, and D and trimming were deduced from the DNA. The repertoire has about 30,000 clones, over 70% of them found once; the top ten carry 14% to 15%. The clonotype originates from a man aged 60-69 years with active COVID-19. This chain uses TRBV27 with TRBJ1-2; perhaps TRBD1 as D (5 bases). The sequencing input was peripheral blood. This chain's CDR3 is CASSPRRVSYYGYTF. CDR3 DNA: TGTGCCAGCAGTCCCCGCAGGGTGTCGTACTATGGCTACACCTTC.